This record concerns one TCR beta chain sequence. Its cognate antigen is unknown. Germline loops: CDR1 SGHTA, CDR2 FQGNSA. Germline trimming cut 6 bases from V and 5 bases from J; bases unmatched to any gene: 2. This CDR3 region has 13 residues. Cohort: HPV-negative, locally advanced oral cavity squamous cell carcinoma patients. PBMC libraries mostly used around 500 ng of input genomic DNA, with six replicates per sample. Data came from immunoSEQ multiplex PCR; TCRdb stores just in-frame clones and leaves some out. Of about 15,000 clones in the sample, around two thirds were seen once. The data are from a study of neoadjuvant anti-PD-1 for oral cavity cancer. Study-level background: Patients without progression received a fourth nivolumab dose around day 43, then surgical resection on days 50-56.

The study's findings and limits: PBMC Gini-index clonality exceeded responders' in non-responders post-nivolumab.

The V call is TRBV7-2, the J call TRBJ2-1, with 9 bases matching TRBD2. Sequencing used PBMCs, obtained before nivolumab (anti-PD-1) treatment. The clonotype comes from a person aged 35 to 85 with oral cavity squamous cell carcinoma. CDR3 sequence (DNA): TGTGCCAGCAGGAGACTAGCGGACAATGAGCAGTTCTTC. Protein: CASRRLADNEQFF.